Listed below are T cell receptor beta chains from one sample, sequenced in a study of CD8+ T cells in alopecia areata. Sequencing was performed with immunoSEQ multiplex PCR; in TCRdb, only in-frame clones are kept and a portion is missing. Here the sample spans around 140,000 clones, approximately 86% being singletons. Material: CD8+ T cells sorted from blood, obtained at week 4, from a patient treated with tofacitinib. Receptor source: a human donor with alopecia areata. The CDR3 runs from the conserved cysteine through the conserved F or W. Each record gives: V gene, D gene, J gene, clone size, CDR3 protein, CDR3 DNA. D genes are given only for firm matches. Only part of the rows carry a size: once, few, many, or a class if the clone is expanded.

TRBV27	-	TRBJ1-1	-	CASSFGGNTEAFF	TGTGCCAGCAGTTTCGGAGGGAACACTGAAGCTTTCTTT
TRBV4-1	-	TRBJ1-2	-	CASSQGPRPREGYTF	TGCGCCAGCAGCCAAGGCCCCCGACCTAGGGAAGGCTACACCTTC
TRBV6-1	-	TRBJ1-1	-	CASSELGYTEAFF	TGTGCCAGCAGTGAGCTGGGGTACACTGAAGCTTTCTTT
TRBV7-2	-	TRBJ1-2	-	CASSLGQANYGYTF	TGTGCCAGCAGCTTAGGACAGGCTAACTATGGCTACACCTTC
TRBV18	-	TRBJ1-1	-	CASSQGTEAFF	TGTGCCAGCTCACAGGGCACTGAAGCTTTCTTT
TRBV19	TRBD2	TRBJ2-7	-	CASSFGLADAYEQYF	TGTGCCAGTAGTTTTGGACTAGCGGATGCCTACGAGCAGTACTTC
TRBV29-1	-	TRBJ2-3	-	CSVEAPRLAAYGPDTQYF	TGCAGCGTTGAAGCACCTCGTCTGGCAGCCTACGGCCCAGATACGCAGTATTTT
TRBV29-1	-	TRBJ2-7	few	CSVESPESSYEQYF	TGCAGCGTTGAGTCACCGGAATCCTCCTACGAGCAGTACTTC
TRBV29-1	TRBD1	TRBJ1-2	-	CSVEDRTGFYGYTF	TGCAGCGTTGAAGACCGGACAGGGTTCTATGGCTACACCTTC
TRBV23-1	-	TRBJ1-5	-	CASSQFVTHRNQPQHF	TGCGCCAGCAGTCAATTCGTTACCCATCGTAATCAGCCCCAGCATTTT
TRBV29-1	TRBD1	TRBJ2-2	-	CSVEAPGPTGVNTGELFF	TGCAGCGTTGAAGCCCCGGGCCCGACAGGGGTCAACACCGGGGAGCTGTTTTTT
TRBV7-2	-	TRBJ2-1	-	CASSLLGLAMDEQFF	TGTGCCAGCAGCTTGCTGGGTCTAGCAATGGATGAGCAGTTCTTC
TRBV2	-	TRBJ2-3	once	CAIAGSTGGKDTQYF	TGTGCCATAGCCGGATCGACAGGTGGGAAAGATACGCAGTATTTT
TRBV4-1	TRBD2	TRBJ2-1	-	CASSRTSENNEQFF	TGCGCCAGCAGCCGGACTAGCGAAAACAATGAGCAGTTCTTC
TRBV5-1	TRBD1	TRBJ1-1	-	CASSLLGQGTEAFF	TGCGCCAGCAGCTTGCTGGGACAGGGCACTGAAGCTTTCTTT
TRBV28	TRBD1	TRBJ1-2	-	CASSPGQGINYGYTF	TGTGCCAGCAGTCCGGGACAGGGAATTAACTATGGCTACACCTTC
TRBV7-9	-	TRBJ1-5	-	CASSLNLNQPQHF	TGTGCCAGCAGCTTAAATCTCAATCAGCCCCAGCATTTT
TRBV29-1	TRBD1	TRBJ2-1	once	CSVEDHGQGSYNEQFF	TGCAGCGTTGAAGACCACGGACAGGGGTCCTACAATGAGCAGTTCTTC
TRBV27	-	TRBJ1-4	-	CASSSKGQGGEKLFF	TGTGCCAGCAGTTCGAAAGGGCAGGGTGGTGAAAAACTGTTTTTT
TRBV27	-	TRBJ1-1	-	CASSDPTGPNTEAFF	TGTGCCAGCAGTGACCCGACAGGACCGAACACTGAAGCTTTCTTT
TRBV28	-	TRBJ1-5	-	CASSTGHNSNQPQHF	TGTGCCAGCAGTACCGGGCATAATAGCAATCAGCCCCAGCATTTT